These 14 T cell receptor beta chains originate from one sample sequenced in a study of cytomegalovirus exposure and HLA in healthy donors. The study ran its PCR with 60 Vbeta and 13 Jbeta primers. Method: immunoSEQ multiplex PCR; TCRdb's copy keeps in-frame clones and lacks some. The profile shows 150,000 to 200,000 clones, just under 80% of them singletons. The sample taken for sequencing was PBMCs. The receptors originated from a woman in her 50s in good health and CMV-seronegative.

V is TRBV25-1 and J is TRBJ2-7; D perhaps matches TRBD2 (5 bases). The CDR3 is made up of 16 amino acids. The germline gives CDR1 MGHDK, CDR2 SYGVNS. V was cut by 1 base and J by 0 bases, with 13 bases left in between. DNA for the CDR3: TGTGCCAGCAGTGAATGGTCCGCGGGTGCCTCCTACGAGCAGTACTTC. It encodes CASSEWSAGASYEQYF.

V usage is TRBV27 and J usage is TRBJ1-4, with D unresolved. The length of the CDR3 is 14 residues. Trimming stripped 3 bases from V and 8 bases from J, with 13 bases between. Germline V lookup: CDR1 MNHEY, CDR2 SMNVEV (reference sequence). CDR3 bases: TGTGCCAGCAGTTTTCTCGCGGCGAGGGAAAAACTGTTTTTT. It translates to CASSFLAAREKLFF.

This clone appeared a few times. CDR3: CASSLGRGAFF. DNA for the CDR3: TGTGCCAGCAGCTTGGGGAGAGGAGCTTTCTTT. The chain combines TRBV5-5 with TRBJ1-1, with unresolved D. The length of the CDR3 is 11 residues. CDR1 is SGHKS, CDR2 YYEKEE, per germline (reference sequence). V was cut by 0 bases and J by 10 bases, with 7 bases left in between.

DNA for the CDR3: TGTGCCAGCAGTCCCCCGGGGTATTATGGCTACACCTTC. Residues: CASSPPGYYGYTF. The rearrangement joins TRBV6-5 to TRBJ1-2, with D hard to call. Germline loops: CDR1 MNHEY, CDR2 SVGAGI. V shed 5 bases and J shed 5 bases, with 12 bases lying between them. The CDR3 loop spans 13 amino acids.

The gene calls are TRBV19 and TRBJ1-6; D is possibly TRBD1 (6 bases). There are 15 residues in the CDR3. CDR1 and CDR2 from the germline V gene are LNHDA and SQIVND (reference sequence). Trimming stripped 5 bases from V and 8 bases from J, with 16 bases between. In DNA, the CDR3 is TGTGCCAGTAGTCCCAGCAGGGGTGTGGATTCACCCCTCCACTTT. It yields the protein CASSPSRGVDSPLHF.

The gene calls are TRBV15 and TRBJ1-1; 9 bases are a match to TRBD1. CDR1 is LNHNV and CDR2 is YYDKDF in the germline V gene (reference sequence). The trim removed 5 bases at V and 4 bases at J, leaving 8 bases unmatched. This CDR3 is 15 amino acids long. CDR3 protein: CATSGYTGGITEAFF. The CDR3 DNA follows: TGTGCCACCAGCGGATATACAGGGGGCATCACTGAAGCTTTCTTT.

The rearrangement uses TRBV19 and TRBJ2-3, with 7 bases matching TRBD2. Germline assignment: CDR1 LNHDA and CDR2 SQIVND (reference sequence). CDR3 length equals 15 residues. The J segment lost 2 bases and the V segment lost 6 bases, leaving 8 bases of the junction unmatched. In DNA form, the CDR3 reads TGTGCCAGTAGGAATGGACTAGGGCACACAGATACGCAGTATTTT. Its translation: CASRNGLGHTDTQYF.

V usage is TRBV7-8 and J usage is TRBJ2-7; 8 nucleotides line up with TRBD2. The ends lost 2 bases at V and 7 bases at J; junction bases unmatched: 13. Germline CDR1 and CDR2: SGHVS and FQNEAQ. The CDR3 runs to 16 residues. DNA for the CDR3: TGTGCCAGCAGCTTAAAGATCGGGGGGGCCTATGGTGAGCAGTACTTC. It encodes CASSLKIGGAYGEQYF. Combining the CDR3 with reference TRBV7-8 and TRBJ2-7 gives the whole variable domain GAGVSQSPRYKVAKRGQDVALRCDPISGHVSLFWYQQALGQGPEFLTYFQNEAQLDKSGLPSDRFFAERPEGSVSTLKIQRTQQEDSAVYLCASSLKIGGAYGEQYFGPGTRLTVT.

This chain links TRBV28 with TRBJ1-1, with D possibly TRBD1 on 5 matching bases. V lost 7 bases and J 8 bases, leaving 11 bases between the germline ends. The CDR3 length is 11 residues. CDR1 MDHEN and CDR2 SYDVKM come from the germline V gene. CDR3 DNA sequence: TGTGCCAGCATTGACAGACGCGAAGCTTTCTTT. Its protein product is CASIDRREAFF.

The chain links TRBV11-2 to TRBJ2-7; D possibly corresponds to TRBD1 (5 bases). Trimming removed 1 base from V and 4 bases from J, with 8 bases in between. Germline CDR1 and CDR2: SGHAT and FQNNGV. This CDR3 contains 13 residues. DNA for the CDR3: TGTGCCAGCAGCTTAGTAGCAGGGTACGAGCAGTACTTC. This sequence encodes CASSLVAGYEQYF.

The gene calls are TRBV6-5 and TRBJ2-7; unclear D gene. Germline V gene sequence: CDR1 MNHEY, CDR2 SVGAGI. Trimming pared 7 bases from V and 0 bases from J, leaving 13 bases between. CDR3 length: 14 residues. The CDR3 region is CASNPDSSSYEQYF. In nucleotides, the CDR3 is TGTGCCAGCAACCCAGACTCGAGCTCCTACGAGCAGTACTTC.

This sequence joins TRBV7-2 and TRBJ2-1; a possible D gene is TRBD2 (6 bases). The CDR3 has 15 residues. With 4 bases removed from V and 0 bases from J, the gap between germline ends came to 10 bases. Per the germline V gene, CDR1 is SGHTA and CDR2 is FQGNSA. In DNA, the CDR3 is TGTGCCAGCAGCTCCCGGGGGAGCTCCTACAATGAGCAGTTCTTC. This translates into CASSSRGSSYNEQFF.

The gene calls are TRBV4-3 and TRBJ1-2; no reliable D call. There are 14 residues in the CDR3. V was clipped by 8 bases and J by 6 bases, with 19 bases between them. From germline, CDR1 is LGHNA and CDR2 YSLEER. CDR3 sequence (DNA): TGCGCCAGCCGGAGGGTGCGAGGTTTGGATGGCTACACCTTC. It specifies CASRRVRGLDGYTF.

This chain connects TRBV30 to TRBJ2-1; D may be TRBD2 (7 bases). Germline V gene data show CDR1 as GTSNPN and CDR2 as SVGIG (reference sequence). This CDR3 comprises 19 residues. Trimming removed 3 bases at V and 0 bases at J, with 24 bases between. The CDR3 DNA reads TGTGCCTGGAGATCCCTAAGAAGCGGGACAAGTAGCTCCTACAATGAGCAGTTCTTC. Its translation is CAWRSLRSGTSSSYNEQFF. Using reference TRBV30 and TRBJ2-1 for the parts outside the CDR3, the full variable domain is SQTIHQWPATLVQPVGSPLSLECTVEGTSNPNLYWYRQAAGRGLQLLFYSVGIGQISSEVPQNLSASRPQDRQFILSSKKLLLSDSGFYLCAWRSLRSGTSSSYNEQFFGPGTRLTVL.